This is a list of T cell receptor beta chains from one sample in a study of shared clonotypes between healthy human individuals. Data came from immunoSEQ multiplex PCR; TCRdb stores just in-frame clones and leaves some out. The repertoire holds roughly 2 million clones, about 95% seen once, with about 1.1% in the top ten. Sequenced input: naive CD8+ T cells sorted from blood. Receptor source: a man younger than 35 in good health. CDR3s include the opening cysteine and the closing phenylalanine or tryptophan. A D gene is named only where the DNA matches it firmly. Some rows mark clone size as missing; the rest say once, few, many or name a class of expanded clone.

D gene: -; V gene: TRBV2; J gene: TRBJ2-2; clone size: -; CDR3 DNA: TGTGCCAGCAATGGGGGGAACACCGGGGAGCTGTTTTTT; CDR3 protein: CASNGGNTGELFF
D gene: -; V gene: TRBV27; J gene: TRBJ1-1; clone size: -; CDR3 DNA: TGTGCCAGCGGCATATTGTGGGGCTCCAACACTGAAGCTTTCTTT; CDR3 protein: CASGILWGSNTEAFF
D gene: -; V gene: TRBV4-3; J gene: TRBJ2-7; clone size: -; CDR3 DNA: TGCGCCAGCAGCCAGGGAGAGAGCGAACCCTACGAGCAGTACTTC; CDR3 protein: CASSQGESEPYEQYF
D gene: TRBD1; V gene: TRBV27; J gene: TRBJ1-2; clone size: -; CDR3 DNA: TGTGCCAGCAGTCCCGGACAGGGGCCTAACTATGGCTACACCTTC; CDR3 protein: CASSPGQGPNYGYTF
D gene: -; V gene: TRBV28; J gene: TRBJ2-5; clone size: -; CDR3 DNA: TGTGCCAGCAGTTTATGGGGGGAGCTCGTTCAAGAGACCCAGTACTTC; CDR3 protein: CASSLWGELVQETQYF
D gene: -; V gene: TRBV9; J gene: TRBJ2-3; clone size: -; CDR3 DNA: TGTGCCAGCAGCGTAGGGGCCTTTAGCACAGATACGCAGTATTTT; CDR3 protein: CASSVGAFSTDTQYF
D gene: -; V gene: TRBV11-2; J gene: TRBJ1-3; clone size: -; CDR3 DNA: TGTGCCAGCAGCTTAGTCCCGGGGGGCGGTGGAAACACCATATATTTT; CDR3 protein: CASSLVPGGGGNTIYF
D gene: -; V gene: TRBV19; J gene: TRBJ1-6; clone size: once; CDR3 DNA: TGTGCCAGTAGAATCAGGGACACCGGGTCACCCCTCCACTTT; CDR3 protein: CASRIRDTGSPLHF
D gene: TRBD1; V gene: TRBV29-1; J gene: TRBJ2-7; clone size: -; CDR3 DNA: TGCAGCGTTGAAGTAGAAACAGGGGACTACGAGCAGTACTTC; CDR3 protein: CSVEVETGDYEQYF
D gene: -; V gene: TRBV4-1; J gene: TRBJ1-1; clone size: -; CDR3 DNA: TGCGCCAGCAGCTATACGGGACAGAACACTGAAGCTTTCTTT; CDR3 protein: CASSYTGQNTEAFF
D gene: -; V gene: TRBV4-1; J gene: TRBJ2-7; clone size: -; CDR3 DNA: TGCGCCAGCAGCCAAGTCATGAGGGACGAGCAGTACTTC; CDR3 protein: CASSQVMRDEQYF
D gene: -; V gene: TRBV28; J gene: TRBJ2-7; clone size: -; CDR3 DNA: TGTGCCAGCAGTGACCCCGCCCGAGCGCTCTCCTACGAGCAGTACTTC; CDR3 protein: CASSDPARALSYEQYF
D gene: TRBD2; V gene: TRBV4-1; J gene: TRBJ2-7; clone size: -; CDR3 DNA: TGCGCCAGCAGCCAAAGAGAGGGACTAGCCGGTTCCTACGAGCAGTACTTC; CDR3 protein: CASSQREGLAGSYEQYF
D gene: -; V gene: TRBV5-6; J gene: TRBJ2-2; clone size: -; CDR3 DNA: TGTGCCAGCAGCTTGGCCAGGATCCCCGGGGAGCTGTTTTTT; CDR3 protein: CASSLARIPGELFF
D gene: TRBD1; V gene: TRBV5-6; J gene: TRBJ2-7; clone size: -; CDR3 DNA: TGTGCCAGCAGCTTGGAGTGGGCAGGGGGTATCGAGCAGTACTTC; CDR3 protein: CASSLEWAGGIEQYF
D gene: -; V gene: TRBV4-1; J gene: TRBJ2-1; clone size: -; CDR3 DNA: TGCGCCAGCAGCCAAGAACCTACGATAAGCTCCTACAATGAGCAGTTCTTC; CDR3 protein: CASSQEPTISSYNEQFF
D gene: TRBD1; V gene: TRBV19; J gene: TRBJ2-7; clone size: -; CDR3 DNA: TGTGCCAGTAGTAGGGACAGGGAATCCTACGAGCAGTACTTC; CDR3 protein: CASSRDRESYEQYF
D gene: -; V gene: TRBV4-2; J gene: TRBJ2-4; clone size: -; CDR3 DNA: TGTGCCAGCAGCCTCCTCGAAGGAGAGGAGAAAAACATTCAGTACTTC; CDR3 protein: CASSLLEGEEKNIQYF
D gene: -; V gene: TRBV7-9; J gene: TRBJ1-2; clone size: -; CDR3 DNA: TGTGCCAGCAGCTTAGGAGGGCTCGACTATGGCTACACCTTC; CDR3 protein: CASSLGGLDYGYTF
D gene: -; V gene: TRBV6-5; J gene: TRBJ1-6; clone size: -; CDR3 DNA: TGTGCCAGCAGTTTCCGCTCCTATAATTCACCCCTCCACTTT; CDR3 protein: CASSFRSYNSPLHF
D gene: TRBD1; V gene: TRBV6-5; J gene: TRBJ1-6; clone size: -; CDR3 DNA: TGTGCCAGCAGGACAGACAGGGAGTCCTACTCACCCCTCCACTTT; CDR3 protein: CASRTDRESYSPLHF
D gene: -; V gene: TRBV11-2; J gene: TRBJ2-1; clone size: -; CDR3 DNA: TGTGCCAGCAGCTTAGAGTTCCAAGCGAGCTCCTACAATGAGCAGTTCTTC; CDR3 protein: CASSLEFQASSYNEQFF
D gene: -; V gene: TRBV11-2; J gene: TRBJ2-2; clone size: -; CDR3 DNA: TGTGCCAGCATAACGGTATCCGGGGAGCTGTTTTTT; CDR3 protein: CASITVSGELFF
D gene: TRBD1; V gene: TRBV15; J gene: TRBJ1-4; clone size: -; CDR3 DNA: TGTGCCACCAGCAGCCCCGACAGGGGCACTAATGAAAAACTGTTTTTT; CDR3 protein: CATSSPDRGTNEKLFF
D gene: -; V gene: TRBV2; J gene: TRBJ1-4; clone size: -; CDR3 DNA: TGTGCCAGCAGTGAGGACAGTGACAATGAAAAACTGTTTTTT; CDR3 protein: CASSEDSDNEKLFF
D gene: -; V gene: TRBV6-6; J gene: TRBJ2-7; clone size: -; CDR3 DNA: TGTGCCAGCACCCACGGCAGGCAAGGGGGCTACGAGCAGTACTTC; CDR3 protein: CASTHGRQGGYEQYF
D gene: TRBD1; V gene: TRBV25-1; J gene: TRBJ2-7; clone size: -; CDR3 DNA: TGTGCCAGCAGCGGGGACAGGGGTTACGAGCAGTACTTC; CDR3 protein: CASSGDRGYEQYF
D gene: TRBD1; V gene: TRBV7-3; J gene: TRBJ2-7; clone size: -; CDR3 DNA: TGTGCCAGCAGCTCTCAAACCGGGACAGGGCTTTACGAGCAGTACTTC; CDR3 protein: CASSSQTGTGLYEQYF
D gene: -; V gene: TRBV27; J gene: TRBJ1-1; clone size: -; CDR3 DNA: TGTGCCAGCAGTTTATCCGGCAGTATGAACACTGAAGCTTTCTTT; CDR3 protein: CASSLSGSMNTEAFF
D gene: -; V gene: TRBV6-6; J gene: TRBJ2-5; clone size: -; CDR3 DNA: TGTGCCAGCAGTTACGTCGGGGCGGCTGGGGAGACCCAGTACTTC; CDR3 protein: CASSYVGAAGETQYF
D gene: -; V gene: TRBV29-1; J gene: TRBJ2-7; clone size: -; CDR3 DNA: TGCAGCGTTGCAGGGGGGGGTTACGAGCAGTACTTC; CDR3 protein: CSVAGGGYEQYF
D gene: -; V gene: TRBV9; J gene: TRBJ1-2; clone size: -; CDR3 DNA: TGTGCCAGCAGCGTAGGAGGGGATGACTATGGCTACACCTTC; CDR3 protein: CASSVGGDDYGYTF
D gene: -; V gene: TRBV29-1; J gene: TRBJ1-2; clone size: -; CDR3 DNA: TGCCGCCGAGAAGGCGCCCGCCCCAACTATGGCTACACCTTC; CDR3 protein: CRREGARPNYGYTF
D gene: -; V gene: TRBV27; J gene: TRBJ2-7; clone size: -; CDR3 DNA: TGTGCCAGCAGTAGAAACTCGGGGGGCCTTTACGAGCAGTACTTC; CDR3 protein: CASSRNSGGLYEQYF
D gene: TRBD2; V gene: TRBV6-6; J gene: TRBJ2-7; clone size: -; CDR3 DNA: TGTGCCAGCAGTTACTCGACTAGCGGGAATTACGAGCAGTACTTC; CDR3 protein: CASSYSTSGNYEQYF
D gene: -; V gene: TRBV7-9; J gene: TRBJ2-7; clone size: -; CDR3 DNA: TGTGCCAGCAGCCCGGTCAACAGCGAAACCTACTACGAGCAGTACTTC; CDR3 protein: CASSPVNSETYYEQYF
D gene: -; V gene: TRBV11-2; J gene: TRBJ2-7; clone size: -; CDR3 DNA: TGTGCCAGCAGCTTAGTTACCGGAACCGTCTACGAGCAGTACTTC; CDR3 protein: CASSLVTGTVYEQYF
D gene: -; V gene: TRBV6-1; J gene: TRBJ1-3; clone size: -; CDR3 DNA: TGTGCCAGCAGTGATTGGAGAAACTCTGGAAACACCATATATTTT; CDR3 protein: CASSDWRNSGNTIYF
D gene: -; V gene: TRBV7-9; J gene: TRBJ2-7; clone size: -; CDR3 DNA: TGTGCCAGCAGCACAGCTTCCTACGAGCAGTACTTC; CDR3 protein: CASSTASYEQYF
D gene: -; V gene: TRBV5-8; J gene: TRBJ1-2; clone size: -; CDR3 DNA: TGTGCCAGCAGGAGCAGGGGAGTCGGCTATGGCTACACCTTC; CDR3 protein: CASRSRGVGYGYTF
D gene: -; V gene: TRBV29-1; J gene: TRBJ1-2; clone size: -; CDR3 DNA: TGCAGCGTTGAAGACTGGGTATTCGGCTACACCTTC; CDR3 protein: CSVEDWVFGYTF
D gene: -; V gene: TRBV7-2; J gene: TRBJ2-6; clone size: -; CDR3 DNA: TGTGCCAGCAGCCAACGGGCGGGGAACAGCATGCTCGGGGCCAACGTCCTGACTTTC; CDR3 protein: CASSQRAGNSMLGANVLTF
D gene: -; V gene: TRBV6-5; J gene: TRBJ2-5; clone size: -; CDR3 DNA: TGTGCCAGCAGTTTCGGGGGCCCCGAGACCCAGTACTTC; CDR3 protein: CASSFGGPETQYF
D gene: -; V gene: TRBV9; J gene: TRBJ2-7; clone size: -; CDR3 DNA: TGTGCCAGCAGCTCTAGCATCGGCTTTACCGAGCAGTACTTC; CDR3 protein: CASSSSIGFTEQYF
D gene: -; V gene: TRBV19; J gene: TRBJ2-2; clone size: -; CDR3 DNA: TGTGCCAGTAGTATCACCGGGGAGCTGTTTTTT; CDR3 protein: CASSITGELFF
D gene: TRBD2; V gene: TRBV19; J gene: TRBJ2-7; clone size: -; CDR3 DNA: TGTGCCAGTAGTATGTCGGCTAGCGGGATCTCCTACGAGCAGTACTTC; CDR3 protein: CASSMSASGISYEQYF
D gene: -; V gene: TRBV19; J gene: TRBJ2-7; clone size: -; CDR3 DNA: TGTGCCAGTATGGCCCTGGACTCTCCCTACGAGCAGTACTTC; CDR3 protein: CASMALDSPYEQYF
D gene: TRBD1; V gene: TRBV27; J gene: TRBJ2-7; clone size: once; CDR3 DNA: TGTGCCAGCAGCACCTTAGGTTTAGGACAGGACTACGAGCAGTACTTC; CDR3 protein: CASSTLGLGQDYEQYF